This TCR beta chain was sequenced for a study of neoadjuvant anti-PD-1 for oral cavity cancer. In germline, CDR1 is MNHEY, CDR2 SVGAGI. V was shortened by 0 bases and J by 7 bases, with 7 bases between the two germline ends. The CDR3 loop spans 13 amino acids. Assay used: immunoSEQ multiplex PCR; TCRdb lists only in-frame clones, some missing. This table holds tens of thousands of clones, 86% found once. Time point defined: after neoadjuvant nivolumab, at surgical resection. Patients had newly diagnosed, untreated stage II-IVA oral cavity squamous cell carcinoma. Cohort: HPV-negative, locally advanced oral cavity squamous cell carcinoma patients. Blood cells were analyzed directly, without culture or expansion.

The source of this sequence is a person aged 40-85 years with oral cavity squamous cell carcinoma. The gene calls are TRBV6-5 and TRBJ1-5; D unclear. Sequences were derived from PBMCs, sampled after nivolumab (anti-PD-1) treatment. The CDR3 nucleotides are TGTGCCAGCAGTTACTCGCTCTGGCAGCCCCAGCATTTT. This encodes CASSYSLWQPQHF.